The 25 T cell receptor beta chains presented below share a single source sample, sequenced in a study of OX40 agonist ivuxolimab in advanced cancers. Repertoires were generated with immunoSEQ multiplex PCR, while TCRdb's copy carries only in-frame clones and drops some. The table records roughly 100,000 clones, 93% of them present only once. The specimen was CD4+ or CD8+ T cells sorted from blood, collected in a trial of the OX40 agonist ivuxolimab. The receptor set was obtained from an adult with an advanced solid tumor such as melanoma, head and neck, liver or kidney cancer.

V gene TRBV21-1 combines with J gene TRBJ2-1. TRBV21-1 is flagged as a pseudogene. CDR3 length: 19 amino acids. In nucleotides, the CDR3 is TGTGCCAGCAGCAAAGCGGCTCGTGGACCGTTTTCGGAGAATAATGAGCAGTTCTTC. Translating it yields CASSKAARGPFSENNEQFF.

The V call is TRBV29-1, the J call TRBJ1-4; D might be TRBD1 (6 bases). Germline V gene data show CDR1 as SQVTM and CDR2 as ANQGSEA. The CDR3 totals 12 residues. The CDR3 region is CGGSGAWEKLFF. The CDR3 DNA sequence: TGCGGGGGATCAGGGGCCTGGGAAAAACTGTTTTTT.

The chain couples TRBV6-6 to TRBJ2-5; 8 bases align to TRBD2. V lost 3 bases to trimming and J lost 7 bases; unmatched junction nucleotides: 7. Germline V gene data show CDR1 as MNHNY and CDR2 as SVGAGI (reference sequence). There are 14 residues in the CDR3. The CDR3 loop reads CASSYNAAGGTQYF. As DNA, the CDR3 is TGTGCCAGCAGTTATAACGCGGCGGGGGGGACCCAGTACTTC.

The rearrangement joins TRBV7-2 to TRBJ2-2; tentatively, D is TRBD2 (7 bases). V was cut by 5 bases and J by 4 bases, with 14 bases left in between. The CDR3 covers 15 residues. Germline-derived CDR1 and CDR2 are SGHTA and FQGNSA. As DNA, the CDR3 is TGTGCCAGCAGCCTTGGGGGGGCCGTCACCGGGGAGCTGTTTTTT. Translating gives CASSLGGAVTGELFF.

This CDR3 reads CASSWGRDQPQHF. For the CDR3, the DNA is TGTGCCAGCAGTTGGGGACGGGATCAGCCCCAGCATTTT. The rearrangement links TRBV28 to TRBJ1-5; TRBD1 is a possible D gene (5 bases). Germline V gene sequence: CDR1 MDHEN, CDR2 SYDVKM. CDR3 length equals 13 residues. Trimming stripped 4 bases from V and 5 bases from J, with 9 bases between.

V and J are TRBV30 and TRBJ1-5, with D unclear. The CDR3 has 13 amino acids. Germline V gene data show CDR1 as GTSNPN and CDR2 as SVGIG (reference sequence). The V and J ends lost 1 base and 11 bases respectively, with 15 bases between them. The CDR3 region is CAWSGSRGKAQHF. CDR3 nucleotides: TGTGCCTGGAGTGGGTCACGGGGTAAGGCCCAGCATTTT.

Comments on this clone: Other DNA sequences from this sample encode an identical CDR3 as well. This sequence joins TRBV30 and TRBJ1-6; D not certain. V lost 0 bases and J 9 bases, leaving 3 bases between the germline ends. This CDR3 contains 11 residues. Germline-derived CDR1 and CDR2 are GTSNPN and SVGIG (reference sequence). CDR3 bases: TGTGCCTGGAGTGTAGGTTCACCCCTCCACTTT. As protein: CAWSVGSPLHF.

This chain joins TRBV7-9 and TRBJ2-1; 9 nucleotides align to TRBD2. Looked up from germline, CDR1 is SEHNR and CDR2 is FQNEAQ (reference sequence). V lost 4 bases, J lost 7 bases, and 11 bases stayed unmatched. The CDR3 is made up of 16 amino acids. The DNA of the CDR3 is TGTGCCAGCAGCTACGGGACTTTTAGCGGGAGAAATGAGCAGTTCTTC. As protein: CASSYGTFSGRNEQFF.

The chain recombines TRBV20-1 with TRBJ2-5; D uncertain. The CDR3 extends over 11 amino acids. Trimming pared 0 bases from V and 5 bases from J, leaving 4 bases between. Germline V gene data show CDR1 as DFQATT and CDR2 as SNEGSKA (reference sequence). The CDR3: CSAREGETQYF. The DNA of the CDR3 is TGCAGTGCTAGAGAGGGGGAGACCCAGTACTTC.

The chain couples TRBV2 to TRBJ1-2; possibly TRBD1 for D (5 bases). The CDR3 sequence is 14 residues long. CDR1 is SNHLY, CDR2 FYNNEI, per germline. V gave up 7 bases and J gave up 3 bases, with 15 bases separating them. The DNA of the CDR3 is TGTGCCAGCATCGGGCAGGGAGGGGACTATGGCTACACCTTC. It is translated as CASIGQGGDYGYTF.

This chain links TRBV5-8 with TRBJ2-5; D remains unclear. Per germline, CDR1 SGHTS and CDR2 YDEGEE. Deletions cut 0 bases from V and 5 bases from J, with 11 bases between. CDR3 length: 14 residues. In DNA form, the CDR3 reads TGTGCCAGCAGCTTGGATCAGACTCGGGAGACCCAGTACTTC. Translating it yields CASSLDQTRETQYF. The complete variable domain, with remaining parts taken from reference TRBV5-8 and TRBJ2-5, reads EAGVTQSPTHLIKTRGQQATLRCSPISGHTSVYWYQQALGLGLQFLLWYDEGEERNRGNFPPRFSGRQFPNYSSELNVNALELEDSALYLCASSLDQTRETQYFGPGTRLLVL.

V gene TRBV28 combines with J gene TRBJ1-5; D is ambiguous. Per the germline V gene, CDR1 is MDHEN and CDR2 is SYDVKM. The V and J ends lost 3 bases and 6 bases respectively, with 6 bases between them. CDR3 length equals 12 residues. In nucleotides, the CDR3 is TGTGCCAGCAGTTTGATTGGTCAGCCCCAGCATTTT. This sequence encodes CASSLIGQPQHF.

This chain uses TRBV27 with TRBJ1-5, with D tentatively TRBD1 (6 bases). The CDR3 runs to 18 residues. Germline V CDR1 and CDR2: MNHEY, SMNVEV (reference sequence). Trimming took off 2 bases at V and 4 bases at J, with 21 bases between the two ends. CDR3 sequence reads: CASSLRGPFTGLNQPQHF. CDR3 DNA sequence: TGTGCCAGCAGTTTAAGGGGCCCCTTTACAGGGTTAAATCAGCCCCAGCATTTT.

CDR3 DNA sequence: TGTGCCAGTAACAGGGGCTCAGGAGAAAAACTGTTTTTT. This sequence encodes CASNRGSGEKLFF. The chain uses TRBV25-1 and TRBJ1-4, with TRBD1 matching 7 bases. Germline lookup yields CDR1 MGHDK and CDR2 SYGVNS. V shed 9 bases, J shed 8 bases, and the junction held 9 bases outside the gene matches. This CDR3 has 13 residues.

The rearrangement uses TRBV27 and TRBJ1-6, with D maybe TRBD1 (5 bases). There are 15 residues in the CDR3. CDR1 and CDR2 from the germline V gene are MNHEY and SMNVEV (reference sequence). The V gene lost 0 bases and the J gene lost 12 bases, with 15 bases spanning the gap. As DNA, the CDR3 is TGTGCCAGCAGTTTATCGTTCGGGGGAATGGTACCCCTCCACTTT. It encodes CASSLSFGGMVPLHF.

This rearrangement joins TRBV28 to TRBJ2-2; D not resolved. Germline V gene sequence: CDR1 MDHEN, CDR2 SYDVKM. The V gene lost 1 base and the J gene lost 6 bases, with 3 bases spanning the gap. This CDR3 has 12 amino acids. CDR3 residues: CASSLFAGELFF. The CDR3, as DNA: TGTGCCAGCAGTTTATTTGCCGGGGAGCTGTTTTTT.

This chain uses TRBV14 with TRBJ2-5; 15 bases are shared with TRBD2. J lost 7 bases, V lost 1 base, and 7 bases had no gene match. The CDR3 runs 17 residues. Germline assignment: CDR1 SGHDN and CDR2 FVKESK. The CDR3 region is CASSQAGLAGGLRTQYF. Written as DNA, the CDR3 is TGTGCCAGCAGCCAAGCGGGACTAGCGGGAGGACTCCGGACCCAGTACTTC. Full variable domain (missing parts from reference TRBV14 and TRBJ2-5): EAGVTQFPSHSVIEKGQTVTLRCDPISGHDNLYWYRRVMGKEIKFLLHFVKESKQDESGMPNNRFLAERTGGTYSTLKVQPAELEDSGVYFCASSQAGLAGGLRTQYFGPGTRLLVL.

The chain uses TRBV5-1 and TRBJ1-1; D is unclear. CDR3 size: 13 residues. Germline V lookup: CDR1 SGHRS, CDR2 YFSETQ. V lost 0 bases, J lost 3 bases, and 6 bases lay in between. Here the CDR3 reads CASSLGAHTEAFF. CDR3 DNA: TGCGCCAGCAGCTTGGGGGCCCACACTGAAGCTTTCTTT.

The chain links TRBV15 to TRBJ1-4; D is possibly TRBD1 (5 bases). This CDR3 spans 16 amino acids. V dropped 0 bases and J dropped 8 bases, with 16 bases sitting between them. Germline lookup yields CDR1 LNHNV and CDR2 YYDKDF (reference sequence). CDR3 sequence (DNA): TGTGCCACCAGCAGAGACCCAGACAAGGGACGGGAAAAACTGTTTTTT. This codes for CATSRDPDKGREKLFF.

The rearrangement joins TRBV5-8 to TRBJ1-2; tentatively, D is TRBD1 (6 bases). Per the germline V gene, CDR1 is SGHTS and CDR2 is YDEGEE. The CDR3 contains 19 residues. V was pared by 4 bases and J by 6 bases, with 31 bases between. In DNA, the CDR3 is TGTGCCAGCAGCCCCCTTCGACTAGGCACACAGGGTTTTTCTGATGGCTACACCTTC. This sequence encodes CASSPLRLGTQGFSDGYTF.

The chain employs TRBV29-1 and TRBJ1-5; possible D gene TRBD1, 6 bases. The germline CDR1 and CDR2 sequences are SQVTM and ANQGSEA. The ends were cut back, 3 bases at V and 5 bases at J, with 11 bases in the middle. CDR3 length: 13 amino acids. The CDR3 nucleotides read TGCAGCGTTGAGGGGGGGCGCGATCAGCCCCAGCATTTT. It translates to CSVEGGRDQPQHF. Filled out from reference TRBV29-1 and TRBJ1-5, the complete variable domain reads SAVISQKPSRDICQRGTSLTIQCQVDSQVTMMFWYRQQPGQSLTLIATANQGSEATYESGFVIDKFPISRPNLTFSTLTVSNMSPEDSSIYLCSVEGGRDQPQHFGDGTRLSIL.

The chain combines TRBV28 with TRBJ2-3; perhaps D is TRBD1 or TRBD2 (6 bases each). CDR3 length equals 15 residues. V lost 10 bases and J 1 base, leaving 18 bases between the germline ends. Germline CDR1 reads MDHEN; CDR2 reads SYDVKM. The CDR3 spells CATLGGSGGTDTQYF. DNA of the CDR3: TGTGCCACCCTAGGGGGGTCGGGAGGCACAGATACGCAGTATTTT.

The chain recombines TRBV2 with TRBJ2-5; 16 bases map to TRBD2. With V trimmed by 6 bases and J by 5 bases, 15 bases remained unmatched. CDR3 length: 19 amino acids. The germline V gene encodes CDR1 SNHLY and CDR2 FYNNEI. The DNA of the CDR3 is TGTGCCAGCAGGGGCATCGGGACTAGCGGGGGGGCCGGTTCCGAGACCCAGTACTTC. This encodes CASRGIGTSGGAGSETQYF.

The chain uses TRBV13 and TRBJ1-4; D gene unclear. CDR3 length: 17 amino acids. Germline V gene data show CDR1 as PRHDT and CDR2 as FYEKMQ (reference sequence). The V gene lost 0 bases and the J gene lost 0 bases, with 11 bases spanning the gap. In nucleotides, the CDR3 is TGTGCCAGCAGCTTAGGCGGGAATACTGCAACTAATGAAAAACTGTTTTTT. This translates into CASSLGGNTATNEKLFF.

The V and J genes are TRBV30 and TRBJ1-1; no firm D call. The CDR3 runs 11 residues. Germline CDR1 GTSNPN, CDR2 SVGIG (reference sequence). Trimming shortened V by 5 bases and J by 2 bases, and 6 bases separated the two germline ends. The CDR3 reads CAWDRNTEAFF. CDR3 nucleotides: TGTGCCTGGGATCGAAACACTGAAGCTTTCTTT.